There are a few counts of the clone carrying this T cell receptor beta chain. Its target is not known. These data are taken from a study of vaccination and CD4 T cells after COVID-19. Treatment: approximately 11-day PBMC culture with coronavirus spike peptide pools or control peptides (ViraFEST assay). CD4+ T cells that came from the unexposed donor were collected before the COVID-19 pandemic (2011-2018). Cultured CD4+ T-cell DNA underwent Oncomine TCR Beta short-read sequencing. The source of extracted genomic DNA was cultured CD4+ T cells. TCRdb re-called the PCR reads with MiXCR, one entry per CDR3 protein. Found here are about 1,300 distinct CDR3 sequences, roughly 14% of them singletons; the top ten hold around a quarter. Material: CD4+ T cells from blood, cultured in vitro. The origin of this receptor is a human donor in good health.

This CDR3 reads CASSPRTGGEQYF. CDR3 DNA: TGTGCCAGCTCACCGAGGACGGGGGGCGAGCAGTACTTC. The rearrangement uses TRBV18 and TRBJ2-7; 7 bases are shared with TRBD2. Germline-derived CDR1 and CDR2 are KGHSH and LQKENI. J lost 6 bases, V lost 3 bases, and 5 bases had no gene match. This CDR3 has 13 amino acids.